This entry is about one T cell receptor beta chain. Its antigen is unknown. The data derive from a study of CD8 T cells in Susac syndrome. Reverse transcription of 0.5 to 1 ug RNA was performed with random hexamers. Amplification of the TCR beta CDR3 was carried out by immunoSEQ multiplex PCR, which spanned a total of 54 Vbeta and 13 Jbeta segments. MiXCR, run by TCRdb on the immunoSEQ multiplex PCR reads, gives a single entry per CDR3 protein. The sample lists over 150,000 distinct CDR3 sequences, more than 90% occurring once. Germline V lookup: CDR1 SQVTM, CDR2 ANQGSEA. V lost 4 bases to trimming and J lost 3 bases, with 9 bases between them. The CDR3 extends over 12 amino acids. Study-wide results and caveats: Regarding the TCR sequencing and HLA analysis, the study admitted that a relatively small number of individuals were involved.

It was treatment-naive patients with stable or active relapsing-remitting disease who made up the multiple sclerosis controls. Negative magnetic isolation gave CD8+ and CD4+ cells; FACS enriched CD8+ TEMRA. This chain connects TRBV29-1 to TRBJ2-5; D uncertain. The clonotype comes from a human donor with multiple sclerosis. Sequencing was performed on CD4+ T cells from PBMCs. The CDR3 protein is CSVGAAEETQYF. The CDR3 DNA reads as TGCAGCGTTGGGGCAGCAGAAGAGACCCAGTACTTC.